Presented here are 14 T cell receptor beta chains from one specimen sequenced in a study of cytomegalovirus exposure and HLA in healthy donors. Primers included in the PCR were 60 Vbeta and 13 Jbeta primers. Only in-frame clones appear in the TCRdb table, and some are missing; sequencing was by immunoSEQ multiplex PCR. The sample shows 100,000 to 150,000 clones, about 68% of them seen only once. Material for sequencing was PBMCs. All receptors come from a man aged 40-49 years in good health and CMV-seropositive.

CDR3 nucleotide sequence: TGCGCCAGCAGCCGGACCGACAGATTAGGACTAGCGGGATCCTACAATGAGCAGTTCTTC. It is translated as CASSRTDRLGLAGSYNEQFF. This chain links TRBV4-3 with TRBJ2-1; 12 bases map to TRBD2. This CDR3 region has 20 residues. The germline CDR1 and CDR2 sequences are LGHNA and YSLEER. V gave up 4 bases and J gave up 1 base; unmatched junction bases: 14.

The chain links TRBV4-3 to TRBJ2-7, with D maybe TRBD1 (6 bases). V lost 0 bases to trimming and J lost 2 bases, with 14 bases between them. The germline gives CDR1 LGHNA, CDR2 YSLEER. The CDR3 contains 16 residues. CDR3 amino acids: CASSQERQGPTYEQYF. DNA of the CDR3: TGCGCCAGCAGCCAAGAAAGGCAGGGGCCCACCTACGAGCAGTACTTC.

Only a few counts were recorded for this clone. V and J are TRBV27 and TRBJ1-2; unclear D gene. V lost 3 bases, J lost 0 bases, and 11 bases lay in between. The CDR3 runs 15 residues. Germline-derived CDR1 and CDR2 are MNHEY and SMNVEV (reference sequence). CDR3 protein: CASSFAERANYGYTF. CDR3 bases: TGTGCCAGCAGTTTTGCCGAGAGGGCTAACTATGGCTACACCTTC.

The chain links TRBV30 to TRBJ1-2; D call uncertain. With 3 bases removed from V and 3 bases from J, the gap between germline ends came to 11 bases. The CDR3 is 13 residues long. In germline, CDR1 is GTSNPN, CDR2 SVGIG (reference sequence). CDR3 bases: TGTGCCTGGAGCCACCGCGATTACTATGGCTACACCTTC. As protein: CAWSHRDYYGYTF.

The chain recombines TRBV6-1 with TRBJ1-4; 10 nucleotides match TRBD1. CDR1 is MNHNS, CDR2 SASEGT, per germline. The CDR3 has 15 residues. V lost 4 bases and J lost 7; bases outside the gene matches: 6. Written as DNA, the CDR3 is TGTGCCAGCAGTGTGACAGGGGGCTATAGTGAAAAACTGTTTTTT. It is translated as CASSVTGGYSEKLFF.

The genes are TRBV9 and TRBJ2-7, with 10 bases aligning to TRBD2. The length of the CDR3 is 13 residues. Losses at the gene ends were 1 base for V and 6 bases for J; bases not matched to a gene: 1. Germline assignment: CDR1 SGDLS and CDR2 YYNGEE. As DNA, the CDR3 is TGTGCCAGCAGCGTACTAGCGGGAGCCGAGCAGTACTTC. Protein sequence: CASSVLAGAEQYF.

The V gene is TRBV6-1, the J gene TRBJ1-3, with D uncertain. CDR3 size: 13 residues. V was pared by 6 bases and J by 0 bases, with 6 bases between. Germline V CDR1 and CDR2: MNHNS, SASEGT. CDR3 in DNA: TGTGCCAGCAGAATACACTCTGGAAACACCATATATTTT. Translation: CASRIHSGNTIYF.

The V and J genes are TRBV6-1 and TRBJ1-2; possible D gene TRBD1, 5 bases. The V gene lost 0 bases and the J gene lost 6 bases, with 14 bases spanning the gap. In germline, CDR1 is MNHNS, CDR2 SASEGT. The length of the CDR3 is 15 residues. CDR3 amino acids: CASSEANRKRDGYTF. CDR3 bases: TGTGCCAGCAGTGAAGCAAACAGGAAACGGGATGGCTACACCTTC.

The CDR3 coding sequence is TGTGCCAGCAGCGCCGGGATCTACGAGCAGTACTTC. It translates to CASSAGIYEQYF. The chain employs TRBV11-2 and TRBJ2-7; weak D call: TRBD2 (5 bases). The germline gives CDR1 SGHAT, CDR2 FQNNGV. The CDR3 consists of 12 residues. The V end was cut by 5 bases, the J end by 3 bases, with 8 bases between.

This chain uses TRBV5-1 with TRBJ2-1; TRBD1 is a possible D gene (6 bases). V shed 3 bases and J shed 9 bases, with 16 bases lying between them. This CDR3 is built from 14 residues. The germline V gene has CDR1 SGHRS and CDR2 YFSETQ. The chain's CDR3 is CASSSPGHSGEQFF. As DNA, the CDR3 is TGCGCCAGCAGCTCACCGGGACACTCTGGTGAGCAGTTCTTC.

Here the CDR3 DNA reads TGCAGCGTTGCGACTAGCGGGAGCATCTCAGAGACCCAGTACTTC. Its translation: CSVATSGSISETQYF. The genes are TRBV29-1 and TRBJ2-5, with TRBD2 matching 12 bases. V shed 4 bases and J 4 bases; nucleotides not matched to a gene: 7. The germline V gene has CDR1 SQVTM and CDR2 ANQGSEA. The CDR3 sequence is 15 residues long. Combining the CDR3 with reference TRBV29-1 and TRBJ2-5 gives the whole variable domain SAVISQKPSRDICQRGTSLTIQCQVDSQVTMMFWYRQQPGQSLTLIATANQGSEATYESGFVIDKFPISRPNLTFSTLTVSNMSPEDSSIYLCSVATSGSISETQYFGPGTRLLVL.

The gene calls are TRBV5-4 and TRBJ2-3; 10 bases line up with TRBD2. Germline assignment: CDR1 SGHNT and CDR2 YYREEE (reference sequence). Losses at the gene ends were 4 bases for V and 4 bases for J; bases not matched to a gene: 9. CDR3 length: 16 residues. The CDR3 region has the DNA TGTGCCAGCAGCCCCAGAATAGCGGGGGGCCCAGATACGCAGTATTTT. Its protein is CASSPRIAGGPDTQYF.

Written as DNA, the CDR3 is TGCGCCAGCAGCGGTCTAGCGGGAGAAGTTGTCGAGCAGTACTTC. This codes for CASSGLAGEVVEQYF. V and J are TRBV5-1 and TRBJ2-5, with TRBD2 identical over 10 bases. The J call could be wrong; TRBJ2-7 is a better fit for the DNA end. CDR1 SGHRS and CDR2 YFSETQ come from the germline V gene. The CDR3 runs to 15 residues.

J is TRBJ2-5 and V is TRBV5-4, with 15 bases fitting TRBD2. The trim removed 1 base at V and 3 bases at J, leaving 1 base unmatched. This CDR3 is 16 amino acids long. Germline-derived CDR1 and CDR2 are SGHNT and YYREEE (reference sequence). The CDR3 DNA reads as TGTGCCAGCAGCTTGAGGACTAGCGGGGGGGAAGAGACCCAGTACTTC. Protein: CASSLRTSGGEETQYF.